These 16 T cell receptor beta chains were all obtained from the same sample, sequenced in a study of shared clonotypes between healthy human individuals. Naivety among CD8 cells was defined by CD45RO negativity and positive CCR7 selection, thereby excluding terminally differentiated effector memory CD45RA+ cells. Profiled with immunoSEQ multiplex PCR; TCRdb holds only in-frame clones, not every one. Of just over 2,000,000 clones in the sample, 85% to 95% are singletons; the top ten hold 1% to 1.3%. The specimen sequenced was naive CD8+ T cells sorted from blood. The receptors derive from a man aged 18 to 30 in good health.

The rearrangement uses TRBV5-4 and TRBJ2-1; 8 nucleotides match TRBD1. The CDR3 covers 16 residues. The ends lost 3 bases at V and 4 bases at J; junction bases unmatched: 9. Germline CDR1 is SGHNT and CDR2 is YYREEE (reference sequence). CDR3 nucleotides: TGTGCCAGCAGCTCCGGACAGGGAGAAGTGTACAATGAGCAGTTCTTC. It encodes CASSSGQGEVYNEQFF.

V and J are TRBV4-1 and TRBJ1-1, with TRBD1 identical over 10 bases. This CDR3 is 15 amino acids long. The germline V gene has CDR1 MGHRA and CDR2 YSYEKL. V shed 4 bases and J 5 bases; nucleotides not matched to a gene: 7. The CDR3 loop reads CASSPRQGAWTEAFF. The CDR3 DNA sequence: TGCGCCAGCAGCCCCAGACAGGGGGCATGGACTGAAGCTTTCTTT.

The chain combines TRBV6-1 with TRBJ2-7; maybe TRBD2 (6 bases). The V gene's germline CDR1 is MNHNS and CDR2 SASEGT. CDR3 length: 15 residues. The V and J ends lost 1 base and 0 bases respectively, with 10 bases between them. For the CDR3, the DNA is TGTGCCAGCAGTGAAGGGGACTGGGGCTCCTACGAGCAGTACTTC. Its translation: CASSEGDWGSYEQYF.

In DNA form, the CDR3 reads TGTGCCAGCAGTTCCCATCGAAGGGGAAATGAGCAGTTCTTC. Its protein product is CASSSHRRGNEQFF. This sequence joins TRBV28 and TRBJ2-1, with TRBD1 as a possible D gene (5 bases). V lost 4 bases and J lost 7, with 14 bases in between. Germline CDR1 is MDHEN and CDR2 is SYDVKM. The CDR3 has 14 residues.

The chain recombines TRBV6-4 with TRBJ2-1; D remains ambiguous. The V gene's germline CDR1 is MRHNA and CDR2 SNTAGT. The CDR3 covers 16 residues. Between the trimmed V and J ends, which lost 5 bases and 0 bases, there was a span of 14 bases. The CDR3 region has the DNA TGTGCCAGCAGTTTTAGCAGCCGAAGCTCCTACAATGAGCAGTTCTTC. Translation gives CASSFSSRSSYNEQFF.

The V call is TRBV7-9, the J call TRBJ1-3; D unresolved. Between the trimmed V and J ends, which lost 3 bases and 4 bases, there was a span of 7 bases. From germline, CDR1 is SEHNR and CDR2 FQNEAQ (reference sequence). The CDR3 runs 13 residues. The CDR3 DNA reads TGTGCCAGCAGCTTTGAAGTAGGAAACACCATATATTTT. Its protein is CASSFEVGNTIYF.

This chain uses TRBV4-1 with TRBJ2-7, with TRBD2 matching 12 bases. Germline lookup yields CDR1 MGHRA and CDR2 YSYEKL. The CDR3 is 16 residues long. V shed 4 bases, J shed 6 bases, and the junction held 10 bases outside the gene matches. CDR3 protein: CASSPAPGLAGREQYF. The CDR3 coding sequence is TGCGCCAGCAGCCCGGCCCCGGGACTAGCGGGCCGCGAGCAGTACTTC.

For the CDR3, the DNA is TGTGCCAGCAGTTTATCCGGGGCCGCCTATGGCTACACCTTC. Protein sequence: CASSLSGAAYGYTF. V is TRBV27 and J is TRBJ1-2; possible D gene TRBD1, 5 bases. Trimming took 0 bases from V and 4 from J, leaving 9 bases between them. The germline CDR1 and CDR2 sequences are MNHEY and SMNVEV (reference sequence). This CDR3 has 14 residues.

The chain links TRBV28 to TRBJ1-6; D ambiguous. V lost 1 base and J lost 4, with 8 bases in between. This CDR3 is 15 amino acids long. Germline V lookup: CDR1 MDHEN, CDR2 SYDVKM. The CDR3 spells CASSLFDQYNSPLHF. The CDR3 bases are TGTGCCAGCAGTTTATTCGACCAGTATAATTCACCCCTCCACTTT.

The V call is TRBV5-1, the J call TRBJ1-1; D not resolved. The V end lost 4 bases, the J end lost 0 bases, and 7 bases lay between the germline ends. The CDR3 consists of 13 residues. Germline V gene sequence: CDR1 SGHRS, CDR2 YFSETQ. Here the CDR3 reads CASSGRLNTEAFF. The DNA of the CDR3 is TGCGCCAGCAGCGGACGATTGAACACTGAAGCTTTCTTT.

The genes are TRBV5-1 and TRBJ2-5, with TRBD2 matching 15 bases. CDR1 is SGHRS, CDR2 YFSETQ, per germline. After removal of 4 bases from V and 3 bases from J, the junction contained 16 bases not matched to a gene. The CDR3 runs 20 residues. CDR3 residues: CASSPPSGTSGRHREETQYF. CDR3 in DNA: TGCGCCAGCAGCCCCCCATCCGGGACTAGCGGGAGGCACCGAGAAGAGACCCAGTACTTC.

This chain connects TRBV6-5 to TRBJ1-2; a possible D gene is TRBD1 (5 bases). Trimming took off 5 bases at V and 8 bases at J, with 15 bases between the two ends. Germline loops: CDR1 MNHEY, CDR2 SVGAGI. The CDR3 runs 13 residues. CDR3: CASSPLGEVGYTF. The CDR3 region has the DNA TGTGCCAGCAGTCCTCTGGGGGAAGTCGGCTACACCTTC.

This clone is a singleton in its sample. This chain uses TRBV7-2 with TRBJ2-5, with 8 bases identical to TRBD2. The CDR3 sequence is 17 residues long. With V trimmed by 5 bases and J by 2 bases, 13 bases remained unmatched. Germline V gives CDR1 SGHTA, CDR2 FQGNSA. In DNA form, the CDR3 reads TGTGCCAGCAGCCCGGGGGAGCTAGCGGGCCTTCAAGAGACCCAGTACTTC. Amino acid sequence: CASSPGELAGLQETQYF.

V is TRBV6-5 and J is TRBJ1-5; D is ambiguous. Trimming left V 7 bases short and J 3 bases short, with 13 bases between. The V gene's germline CDR1 is MNHEY and CDR2 SVGAGI. The CDR3 runs to 14 residues. In DNA form, the CDR3 reads TGTGCCAGCACCTCAGGACCGATCAATCAGCCCCAGCATTTT. Translated, it gives CASTSGPINQPQHF.

The chain carries TRBV4-1 and TRBJ1-2; 7 bases align to TRBD1. This CDR3 region has 17 residues. Germline CDR1 MGHRA, CDR2 YSYEKL. V shed 4 bases, J shed 5 bases, and the junction held 16 bases outside the gene matches. The CDR3 DNA reads as TGCGCCAGCAGCCTAAGAGAGGGAGGGACAGACTTATATGGCTACACCTTC. Protein: CASSLREGGTDLYGYTF.

The chain is built from TRBV18 and TRBJ1-1; no clear D. Deletions cut 3 bases from V and 6 bases from J, with 11 bases between. Germline V gene sequence: CDR1 KGHSH, CDR2 LQKENI. The CDR3 is made up of 13 amino acids. The DNA of the CDR3 is TGTGCCAGCTCACCTACCGAGGAGCCTGAAGCTTTCTTT. The encoded protein is CASSPTEEPEAFF.